This passage covers 7 T cell receptor beta chains from one sample sequenced in a study of OX40 agonist ivuxolimab in advanced cancers. Using immunoSEQ multiplex PCR, the repertoire was profiled, and TCRdb retains in-frame clones only, with some absent. The sample has 44,000 or so clones; about nine tenths are singletons. The source material was CD4+ or CD8+ T cells sorted from blood, sampled in a trial of the OX40 agonist ivuxolimab. These receptors originate from an adult with an advanced solid tumor such as melanoma, head and neck, liver or kidney cancer.

The V gene is TRBV19, the J gene TRBJ2-1; 7 nucleotides align to TRBD2. The V gene's germline CDR1 is LNHDA and CDR2 SQIVND (reference sequence). The junction had 6 bases not matched to a gene; V was cut back by 4 bases and J by 0 bases. The CDR3 spans 16 residues. CDR3 nucleotides: TGTGCCAGTAGTACCCTCGGGGGGAGCTCCTACAATGAGCAGTTCTTC. Its translation: CASSTLGGSSYNEQFF. The whole variable domain, filled in from reference TRBV19 and TRBJ2-1, reads DGGITQSPKYLFRKEGQNVTLSCEQNLNHDAMYWYRQDPGQGLRLIYYSQIVNDFQKGDIAEGYSVSREKKESFPLTVTSAQKNPTAFYLCASSTLGGSSYNEQFFGPGTRLTVL.

V is TRBV2 and J is TRBJ1-2, with a tentative D call TRBD1 (6 bases). The CDR3 sequence is 14 residues long. Germline CDR1 is SNHLY and CDR2 is FYNNEI. V was pared by 1 base and J by 7 bases, with 13 bases between. CDR3 sequence (DNA): TGTGCCAGCAGTGAAGGAGGAACAGGGTCTGGCTACACCTTC. This gives the protein CASSEGGTGSGYTF.

The chain has TRBV28 and TRBJ2-5; 7 nucleotides match TRBD2. J was trimmed by 1 base and V by 5 bases; bases with no gene match: 4. CDR1 and CDR2 (germline): MDHEN, SYDVKM. There are 14 residues in the CDR3. Here the CDR3 DNA reads TGTGCCAGCAGTGCGGGACTACTCCAAGAGACCCAGTACTTC. This gives the protein CASSAGLLQETQYF. Full variable domain (outside the CDR3, taken from reference TRBV28 and TRBJ2-5): DVKVTQSSRYLVKRTGEKVFLECVQDMDHENMFWYRQDPGLGLRLIYFSYDVKMKEKGDIPEGYSVSREKKERFSLILESASTNQTSMYLCASSAGLLQETQYFGPGTRLLVL.

The rearrangement joins TRBV6-1 to TRBJ2-7, with TRBD2 matching 9 bases. The ends lost 4 bases at V and 9 bases at J; junction bases unmatched: 16. Germline V gene data show CDR1 as MNHNS and CDR2 as SASEGT. The CDR3 sequence is 16 residues long. Here the CDR3 reads CASSGLADAFRLGQYF. The CDR3 DNA is TGTGCCAGCAGTGGACTAGCGGACGCGTTCCGGTTGGGGCAGTACTTC.

This sequence joins TRBV5-6 and TRBJ1-2; a weak D match, TRBD1 (6 bases). V was cut by 2 bases and J by 4 bases, with 12 bases left in between. The CDR3 is 14 amino acids. From germline, CDR1 is SGHDT and CDR2 YYEEEE. The CDR3 DNA is TGTGCCAGCAGCTTTGGGGGCTTGGTCTATGGCTACACCTTC. It specifies CASSFGGLVYGYTF.

This chain joins TRBV6-1 and TRBJ1-2; D gene uncertain. CDR1 and CDR2 from the germline V gene are MNHNS and SASEGT. The V end lost 2 bases, the J end lost 3 bases, and 10 bases lay between the germline ends. This CDR3 has 14 amino acids. CDR3 DNA sequence: TGTGCCAGCAGTGAAACAGCCGCCTACTATGGCTACACCTTC. It translates to CASSETAAYYGYTF.

The chain recombines TRBV5-6 with TRBJ2-5, with unresolved D. V lost 3 bases and J lost 3, with 9 bases in between. Germline assignment: CDR1 SGHDT and CDR2 YYEEEE. The CDR3 covers 13 residues. CDR3: CASSSYTEETQYF. DNA of the CDR3: TGTGCCAGCAGCTCGTACACCGAAGAGACCCAGTACTTC.